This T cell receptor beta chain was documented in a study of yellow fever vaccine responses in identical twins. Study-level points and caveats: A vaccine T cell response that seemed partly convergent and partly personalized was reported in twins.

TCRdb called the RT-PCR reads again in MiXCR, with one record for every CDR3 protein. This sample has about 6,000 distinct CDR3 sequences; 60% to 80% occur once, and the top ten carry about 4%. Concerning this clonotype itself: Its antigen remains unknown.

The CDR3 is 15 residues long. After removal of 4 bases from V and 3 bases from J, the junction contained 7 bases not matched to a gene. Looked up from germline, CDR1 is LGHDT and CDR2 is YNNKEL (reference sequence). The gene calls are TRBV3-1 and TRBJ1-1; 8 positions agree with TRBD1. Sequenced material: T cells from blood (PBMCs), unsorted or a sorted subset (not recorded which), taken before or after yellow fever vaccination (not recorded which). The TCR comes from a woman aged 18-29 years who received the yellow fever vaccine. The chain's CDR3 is CASSPGQGRDTEAFF. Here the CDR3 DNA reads TGTGCCAGCAGCCCCGGACAGGGACGGGACACTGAAGCTTTCTTT.